This entry is about one TCR beta chain. Its matching antigen is unknown. The germline CDR1 and CDR2 sequences are MNHEY and SVGAGI. Deletions cut 6 bases from V and 7 bases from J, with 13 bases between. The CDR3 consists of 13 residues. This record comes from a study of monozygotic twins with cystic fibrosis. Study conclusions and caveats: Monozygotic CF twins shared more identical nucleotide clonotypes than unrelated patients. In this small cohort, shared CDR3 numbers showed no association with age, concordance or disease severity.

Sequencing was performed with immunoSEQ multiplex PCR; in TCRdb, only in-frame clones are kept and a portion is missing. The profile shows around 26,000 clones, about 96% of them singletons. The V call is TRBV6-5, the J call TRBJ1-5; tentatively, D is TRBD1 (6 bases). Sequenced sample: blood. This clonotype was obtained from a girl aged 2-15 years with cystic fibrosis. CDR3 in DNA: TGTGCCAGCAGCCACCGGGGGGGCCAGCCCCAGCATTTT. Its translation is CASSHRGGQPQHF.